The entry that follows covers one T cell receptor beta chain sequence. The antigen it recognizes is unknown. Per-nucleotide qualities are absent, and no much larger clonotype sits a single base away. TCR beta rearrangements were amplified from genomic DNA isolated from peripheral blood, not from sorted cells or RNA. The entry originates in a study of T cell repertoires in aging, cancer and after chemotherapy (dated by TCRdb to the late 2010s). Looking at the study overall: Donors spanned six age groups from 30 or younger to 70 or older, with at least three individuals per group. Healthy donor control TCR repertoires were recorded over several months to years and showed clear clonal overlap across re-sampling. In total, the full dataset held about 9.5 million TCR reads. To examine immunoaging and T cell reconstitution after chemotherapy, the study profiled TCR beta repertoires in peripheral blood from healthy donors and cancer patients. The cohort comprised 200 to 250 cancer patients, 94 with hematological and fewer than 140 with solid cancers, plus 95 healthy donors as a reference group. Results and caveats for the whole study, not just this receptor: Compared with age-matched healthy donors, untreated patients with hematological or solid cancers had significantly lower TCR diversity and higher clonality in blood. According to the authors, the repertoire data do not permit conclusions about immunological memory after chemotherapy. Declining TCR diversity with age in healthy donors was mainly explained by loss of richness; in cancer patients, loss of evenness also contributed. Median generation probability increased over the chemotherapy interval in both cancer cohorts, suggesting repertoire reconstitution through rebound thymic output.

The CDR3 covers 15 residues, taking in both the cysteine and the phenylalanine. Of all the DNA, just the CDR3 is kept, 45 bases in frame from base 1. From the germline V gene (reference sequence), CDR1 is SGHKS and CDR2 is YYEKEE. V trim: 1 base; J trim: 4 bases; unmatched bases: 7. Rearranged TRB sequences spanning V, D and J segments were amplified by multiplex touch-down PCR using a mixed TRB-A/B primer pool. Illumina adapters and sample indices were added to the amplicons in two consecutive PCR reactions performed with Phusion HS II polymerase. The amplicons were purified from gel with the NucleoSpin Gel and PCR Clean-up kit and then assessed with Qubit and an Agilent 2100 Bioanalyzer. Sequencing of the libraries was done on an Illumina MiSeq with paired-end, single-indexed 600-cycle runs. Per the original workflow: MiXCR versions 2.12 and 3.0.5 were used to process TRB sequences. A clone was defined as each unique CDR3 nucleotide sequence, and only productive sequences supported by at least two reads were kept. The repertoire metrics were Shannon diversity, evenness, clonality (calculated as one minus evenness), and diversity profiles parameterized by alpha from 0 to 5. The IGoR algorithm was used to compute generation probabilities of clones in paired pre- and post-chemotherapy samples. TCRdb handled the public reads itself, with Q25 trimming in fastp and clone calling in MiXCR, and kept productive beta chains. Duplicate CDR3 protein sequences are folded into a single record with the most common DNA and genes. The V and J calls reflect TCRdb's pipeline rather than the authors' work. Across this sample there are about 7,100 distinct CDR3 sequences, with approximately 40% seen only once. The ten largest make up 5% of the sample.

This TCR derives from a human donor in good health. The sequence is built from TRBV5-5 and TRBJ1-2; 7 bases in between match TRBD1. The sample consisted of blood. The CDR3 reads as follows: CASSLLGQLAYGYTF. The DNA reads TGTGCCAGCAGCTTGTTGGGACAGCTGGCCTATGGCTACACCTTC.